Here is one TCR beta chain with its context. No cognate antigen has been identified for it. Base qualities were left out, and no much larger clone turns up one base away. The data derive from a study of shared clonotypes between healthy human individuals (TCRdb year 2020). Regarding the research as a whole: The cohort comprised two women and a few men aged 18 to 49 years. Per donor, three plates each were used for CD4 naive and CD4 memory, two for CD8 naive, and one for CD8 memory. To estimate repertoire size and how much clonotypes are shared between individuals, the study performed deep sequencing of blood TCR repertoires from 4 to 6 healthy adults. Leukapheresis yielded between about 0.8 and 9.5 billion PBMCs per donor. Different laboratories and diverse techniques were used to prepare libraries and sequence TCR repertoires, to increase sequencing depth and limit assay-specific biases.

Using the deep immunoSEQ assay, TCR CDR3 regions were amplified from genomic DNA by multiplex PCR. For each cell subset, the extracted genomic DNA was distributed evenly across all wells of several immunoSEQ 96-well plates, and each plate served as one replicate. For sorted subsets, 200 to 250 ng of genomic DNA, equivalent to 25,000 to 35,000 T cell genomes, went into each replicate PCR. The purified libraries were quantified using a Qubit 3.0 fluorometer, sized with a Bioanalyzer 2100, and then quantified again using the KAPA Library Quantification kit. Each immunoSEQ 96-well plate was sequenced on its own single-read 150-cycle Illumina NextSeq 550 flow cell. As for the authors' bioinformatics: Because the immunoSEQ output included only junctional sequences and no quality scores, the filtering could not be the same as the filtering used for full-length reads. To assign V/J genes and CDR3, sequences were annotated against IMGT germline references using PyIR, a Python wrapper for IgBLAST v1.9. Any read was removed if the V/J assignment was weak (E-value above 1e-6), the CDR3 was missing, or the read contained stop codons, out-of-frame junctions, or ambiguous translated residues. A V3J clonotype was defined by an identical inferred V gene, J gene, and CDR3 amino acid sequence. Percentage overlap between repertoires was calculated by dividing the number of shared unique clonotypes by the size of the smaller repertoire. Richness of each repertoire was evaluated using RTK rarefaction, the Chao1 estimator, and Recon v2.1 estimates of unobserved clonotypes. Generation probabilities for all TCRbeta clonotypes obtained by the gDNA method from several donors were computed using OLGA. Here the immuneACCESS table is served through TCRdb, limited to in-frame sequences with V and J called. Missing clones are a known gap in these copies; in checked studies unresolved V genes cover under half, and the rest lacks a known reason. V and J calls and clone size are as listed in that table; D and trimming were resolved from the DNA. The table for this sample lists about 1 million clones; more than 65% of them were counted only once. The top ten hold over 1.3% of the sample.

CDR1 is given as MDHEN and CDR2 as SYDVKM, both from the germline V gene. V gives up 5 bases and J gives up 7 bases, and the segment between their germline ends measures 17 bases. The CDR3 contains 14 residues, cysteine and phenylalanine counted. The sequence is cut down to CDR3 DNA, 42 bases in frame from base 1. The paper's findings and limits, for the study overall: Sampling was restricted to blood, and TCR repertoires in tissue are likely to differ from TCR repertoires in blood. About 4.5% of naive CD4, 3.5% of naive CD8, roughly 2.4% of memory CD4, and more than 0.35% of memory CD8 clonotypes were shared across several donors. Rarefaction of sorted-subset datasets indicated incomplete sequencing despite the large sequencing depth. The small number of donors limited the genetic and exposure-history diversity represented. Based on pairwise subsampling, the degree of clonotype sharing among donors was expected to be affected by sequencing depth. Compared with non-shared clonotypes, clonotypes shared by all four sorted-subset donors had higher generation probabilities. Naive subsets generally had larger estimated clonotype richness than memory subsets did.

Healthy HIV-negative adults with no recently reported acute infections or vaccinations were included as donors. Only Caucasian adults living in Nashville, Tennessee, USA were represented among the donors. CD4+ T cells were enriched by magnetic negative selection; naive cells were then positively selected on CD45RA, and the negative fraction formed the memory subset. Blood was obtained by leukapheresis, after which PBMCs were separated by Ficoll-Histopaque density gradient centrifugation and cryopreserved in liquid nitrogen vapor phase. Analytical flow cytometry was used to check the purity and quantity of every magnetically sorted T cell population. Genomic DNA was isolated from every sorted fraction and measured by UV absorbance on a Nanodrop 2000c.

This sequence uses TRBV28 and TRBJ1-1; a weak D assignment points to TRBD1 (6 bases agree). This TCR was sampled from a man between 18 and 35 years old in good health. Source material: memory CD4+ T cells sorted from blood. Reading the label with the study, this specimen's cell subset or site is: CD45RA-negative fraction. Read as DNA, the sequence is TGTGCCAGCAGTGTTTACAGGGTTCCTAGTGAAGCTTTCTTT. Translated, this gives CASSVYRVPSEAFF.